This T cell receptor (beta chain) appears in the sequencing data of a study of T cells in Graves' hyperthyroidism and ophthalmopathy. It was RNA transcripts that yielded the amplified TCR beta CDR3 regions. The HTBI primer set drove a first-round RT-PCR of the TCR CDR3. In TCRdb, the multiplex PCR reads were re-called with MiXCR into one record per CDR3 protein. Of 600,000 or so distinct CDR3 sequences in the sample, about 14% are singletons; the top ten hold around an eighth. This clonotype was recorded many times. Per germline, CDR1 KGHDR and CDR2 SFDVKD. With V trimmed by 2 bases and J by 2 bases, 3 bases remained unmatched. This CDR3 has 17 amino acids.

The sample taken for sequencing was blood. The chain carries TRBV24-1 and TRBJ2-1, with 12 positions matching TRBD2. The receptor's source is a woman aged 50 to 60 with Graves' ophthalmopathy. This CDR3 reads CATSDWTSGTPYNEQFF. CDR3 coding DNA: TGTGCCACCAGTGATTGGACTAGCGGGACCCCCTACAATGAGCAGTTCTTC.